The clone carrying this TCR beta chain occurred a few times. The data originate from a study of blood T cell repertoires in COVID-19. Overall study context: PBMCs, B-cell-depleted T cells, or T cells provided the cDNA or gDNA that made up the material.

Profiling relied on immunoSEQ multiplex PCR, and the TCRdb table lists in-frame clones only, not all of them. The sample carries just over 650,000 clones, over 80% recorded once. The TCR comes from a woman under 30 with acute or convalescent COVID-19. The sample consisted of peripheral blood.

CDR3 sequence reads: CASSQDRLNTGELFF. CDR3 in DNA: TGCGCCAGCAGCCAAGATCGACTGAACACCGGGGAGCTGTTTTTT. This chain uses TRBV4-1 with TRBJ2-2; no clear D. CDR3 size: 15 residues. V lost 0 bases, J lost 1 base, and 6 bases lay in between. The germline V gene has CDR1 MGHRA and CDR2 YSYEKL.